Following are 4 T cell receptor beta chains from one sample sequenced in a study of blood T cells in healthy people across ages. Together with a sample-barcoded 5' primer, a J-beta primer mix was included in a second PCR lasting about 7 to 11 cycles. TCRdb passed the 5' RACE reads through MiXCR, listing each CDR3 protein once. The table records over 600,000 distinct CDR3 sequences, 46% of them present only once. Sequenced: blood. The receptors shown here come from a man older than 75 in good health.

This clonotype was observed a handful of times. The chain couples TRBV11-2 to TRBJ2-3, with D maybe TRBD2 (5 bases). Germline V CDR1 and CDR2: SGHAT, FQNNGV. V shed 5 bases and J shed 0 bases, with 12 bases lying between them. The CDR3 contains 15 residues. CDR3 residues: CASSREGSSTDTQYF. The CDR3 DNA is TGTGCCAGCAGCCGGGAAGGTAGCAGCACAGATACGCAGTATTTT. Full variable domain (remainder filled in from reference TRBV11-2 and TRBJ2-3): EAGVAQSPRYKIIEKRQSVAFWCNPISGHATLYWYQQILGQGPKLLIQFQNNGVVDDSQLPKDRFSAERLKGVDSTLKIQPAKLEDSAVYLCASSREGSSTDTQYFGPGTRLTVL.

In DNA, the CDR3 is TGCGCCAGCAGCTTGGAAGGACAAATCTACAATGAGCAGTTCTTC. It codes for CASSLEGQIYNEQFF. V is TRBV5-1 and J is TRBJ2-1, with D tentatively TRBD1 (5 bases). The CDR3 runs to 15 residues. Trimming cost V 0 bases and J 3 bases, with 10 bases left between them. Germline V gives CDR1 SGHRS, CDR2 YFSETQ.

In this sample, this clonotype turned up a few times. The V and J genes are TRBV5-1 and TRBJ2-5; maybe TRBD2 (5 bases). Germline CDR1 and CDR2: SGHRS and YFSETQ. The V end was cut by 4 bases, the J end by 0 bases, with 10 bases between. The CDR3 extends over 14 amino acids. CDR3 nucleotide sequence: TGCGCCAGCAGCCTCCGGGAAAACCAAGAGACCCAGTACTTC. Encoded protein: CASSLRENQETQYF.

This rearrangement joins TRBV2 to TRBJ1-4; perhaps TRBD1 as D (5 bases). The CDR3 consists of 12 residues. The V gene lost 8 bases and the J gene lost 8 bases, with 12 bases spanning the gap. Germline CDR1 SNHLY, CDR2 FYNNEI. In DNA, the CDR3 is TGTGCCAGCCAGGGATTGTTCGAAAAACTGTTTTTT. It codes for CASQGLFEKLFF.